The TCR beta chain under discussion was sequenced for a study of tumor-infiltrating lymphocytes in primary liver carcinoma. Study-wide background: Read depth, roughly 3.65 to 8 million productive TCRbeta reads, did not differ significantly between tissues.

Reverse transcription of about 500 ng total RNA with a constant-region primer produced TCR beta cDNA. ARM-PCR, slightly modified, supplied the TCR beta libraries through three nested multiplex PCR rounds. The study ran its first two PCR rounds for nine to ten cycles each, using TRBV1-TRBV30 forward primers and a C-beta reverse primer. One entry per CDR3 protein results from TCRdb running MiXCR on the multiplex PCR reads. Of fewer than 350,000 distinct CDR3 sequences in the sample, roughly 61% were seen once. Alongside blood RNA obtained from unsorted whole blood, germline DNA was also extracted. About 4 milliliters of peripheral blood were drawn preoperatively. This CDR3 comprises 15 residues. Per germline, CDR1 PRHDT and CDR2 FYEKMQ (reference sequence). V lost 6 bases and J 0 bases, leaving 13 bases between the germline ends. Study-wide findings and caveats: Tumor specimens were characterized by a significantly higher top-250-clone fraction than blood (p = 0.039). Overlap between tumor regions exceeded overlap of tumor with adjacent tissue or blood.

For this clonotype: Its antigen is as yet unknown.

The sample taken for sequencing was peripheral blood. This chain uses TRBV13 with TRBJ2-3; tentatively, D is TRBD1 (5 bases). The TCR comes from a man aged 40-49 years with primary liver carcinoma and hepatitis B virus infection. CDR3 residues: CASSKAGMSTDTQYF. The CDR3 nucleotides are TGTGCCAGCAGTAAAGCAGGGATGAGCACAGATACGCAGTATTTT.